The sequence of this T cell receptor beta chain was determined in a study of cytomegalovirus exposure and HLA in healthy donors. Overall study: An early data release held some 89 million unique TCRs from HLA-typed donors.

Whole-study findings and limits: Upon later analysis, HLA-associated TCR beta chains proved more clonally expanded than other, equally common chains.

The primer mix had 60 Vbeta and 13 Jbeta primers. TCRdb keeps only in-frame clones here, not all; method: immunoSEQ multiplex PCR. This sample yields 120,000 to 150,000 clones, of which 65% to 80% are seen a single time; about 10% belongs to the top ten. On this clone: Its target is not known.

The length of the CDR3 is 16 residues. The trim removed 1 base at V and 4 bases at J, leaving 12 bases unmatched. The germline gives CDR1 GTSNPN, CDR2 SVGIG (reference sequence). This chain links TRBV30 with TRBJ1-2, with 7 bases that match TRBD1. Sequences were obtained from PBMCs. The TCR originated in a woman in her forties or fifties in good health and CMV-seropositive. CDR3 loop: CAWSGGAPGQLYGYTF. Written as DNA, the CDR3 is TGTGCCTGGAGTGGGGGGGCCCCGGGACAGCTCTATGGCTACACCTTC.